This T cell receptor beta chain was retrieved from a study of T-cell reconstitution after alpha-beta-depleted transplantation in children. Preparation of the TCRbeta library involved a method that used unique molecular identifiers. MiXCR was run by TCRdb on the PCR reads, yielding one entry per CDR3 protein. The table lists under 300,000 distinct CDR3 sequences, under 14% of them singletons. This clonotype came up many times. The CDR3 loop spans 15 amino acids. Germline CDR1 and CDR2: DFQATT and SNEGSKA (reference sequence). Unmatched junction bases numbered 11, after V lost 2 bases and J lost 7 bases.

The source material was peripheral blood, sampled 180 days after TCRalphabeta/CD19-depleted stem cell transplant. The source of this sequence is a male patient under 10 years old who had a stem cell transplant for chronic granulomatous disease, so the T cells may come from the graft donor. This chain connects TRBV20-1 to TRBJ2-1; 7 nucleotides line up with TRBD2. Here the CDR3 reads CSARHLAAMGNEQFF. The CDR3 DNA follows: TGCAGTGCTAGACACCTAGCGGCTATGGGGAATGAGCAGTTCTTC.